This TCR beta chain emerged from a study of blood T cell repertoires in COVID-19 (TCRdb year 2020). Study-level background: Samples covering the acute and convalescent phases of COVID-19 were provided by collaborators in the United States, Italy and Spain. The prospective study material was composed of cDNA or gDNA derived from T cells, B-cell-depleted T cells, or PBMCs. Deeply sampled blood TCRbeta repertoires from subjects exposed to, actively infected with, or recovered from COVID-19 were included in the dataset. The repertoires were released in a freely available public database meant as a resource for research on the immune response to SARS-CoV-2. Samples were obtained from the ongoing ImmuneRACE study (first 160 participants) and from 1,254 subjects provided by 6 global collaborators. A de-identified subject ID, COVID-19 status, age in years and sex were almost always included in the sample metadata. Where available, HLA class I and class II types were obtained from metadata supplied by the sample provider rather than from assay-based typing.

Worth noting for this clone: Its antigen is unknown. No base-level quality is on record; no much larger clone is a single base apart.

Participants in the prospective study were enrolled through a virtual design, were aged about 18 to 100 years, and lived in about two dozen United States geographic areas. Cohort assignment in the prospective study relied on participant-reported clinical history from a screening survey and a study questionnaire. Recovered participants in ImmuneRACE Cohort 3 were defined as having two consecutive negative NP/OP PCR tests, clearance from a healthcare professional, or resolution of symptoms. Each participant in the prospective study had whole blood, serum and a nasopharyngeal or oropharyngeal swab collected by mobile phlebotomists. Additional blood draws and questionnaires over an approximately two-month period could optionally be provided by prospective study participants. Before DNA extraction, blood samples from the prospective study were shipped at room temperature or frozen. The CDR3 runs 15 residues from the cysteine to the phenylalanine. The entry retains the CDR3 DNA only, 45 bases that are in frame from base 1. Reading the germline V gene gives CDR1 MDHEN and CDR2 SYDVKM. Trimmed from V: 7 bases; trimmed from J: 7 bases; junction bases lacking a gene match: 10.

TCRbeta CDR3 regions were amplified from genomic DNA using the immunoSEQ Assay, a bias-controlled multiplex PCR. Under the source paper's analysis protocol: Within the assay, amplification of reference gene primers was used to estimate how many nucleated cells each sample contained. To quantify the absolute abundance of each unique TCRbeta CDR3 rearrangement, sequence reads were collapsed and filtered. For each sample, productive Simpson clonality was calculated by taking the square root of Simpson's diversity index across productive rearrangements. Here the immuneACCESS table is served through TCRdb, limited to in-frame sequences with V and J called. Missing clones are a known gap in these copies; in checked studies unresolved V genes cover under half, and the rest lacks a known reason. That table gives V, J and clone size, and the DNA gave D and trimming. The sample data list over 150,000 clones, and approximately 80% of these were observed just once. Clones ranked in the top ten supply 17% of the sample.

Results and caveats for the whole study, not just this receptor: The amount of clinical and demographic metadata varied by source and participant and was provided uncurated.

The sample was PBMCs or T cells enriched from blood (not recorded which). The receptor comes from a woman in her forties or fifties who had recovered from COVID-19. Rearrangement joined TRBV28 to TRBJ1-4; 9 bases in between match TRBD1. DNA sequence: TGTGCCAGCACCCCCTACAGGGGGCGATCTGAAAAACTGTTTTTT. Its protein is CASTPYRGRSEKLFF.